Each of the 11 T cell receptor beta chains below was sequenced from the same sample in a study of T-cell reconstitution after alpha-beta-depleted transplantation in children. Unique molecular identifiers were incorporated into the prepared TCRbeta library. MiXCR, applied by TCRdb to the PCR reads, yields one record per CDR3 protein. Found here are 200,000 to 250,000 distinct CDR3 sequences, 8% to 9.5% of them singletons; the top ten hold around 6.2%. The sequenced sample was PBMCs from the stem cell graft donor, obtained from the stem cell graft. Every receptor here comes from a human donor who donated a stem cell graft to a child with acute lymphoblastic leukemia.

This clonotype was found a few times. This chain links TRBV5-6 with TRBJ1-4; a possible D gene is TRBD1 (6 bases). The CDR3 sequence is 14 residues long. Between the trimmed V and J ends, which lost 4 bases and 8 bases, there was a span of 15 bases. Germline V lookup: CDR1 SGHDT, CDR2 YYEEEE. CDR3: CASSPGASLEKLFF. DNA for the CDR3: TGTGCCAGCAGCCCGGGGGCGTCCCTGGAAAAACTGTTTTTT.

This clonotype appeared many times. The genes are TRBV20-1 and TRBJ2-5, with a possible D match to TRBD1 (6 bases). Trimming took 2 bases from V and 4 from J, leaving 8 bases between them. This CDR3 contains 12 residues. Germline values: CDR1 DFQATT, CDR2 SNEGSKA (reference sequence). CDR3 nucleotide sequence: TGCAGTGCTAGAAGGGACATAGAGACCCAGTACTTC. Translating it yields CSARRDIETQYF.

The rearrangement links TRBV12-3 or TRBV12-4 to TRBJ2-3; maybe TRBD1 (5 bases). Trimming took off 6 bases at V and 5 bases at J, with 24 bases between the two ends. CDR3 length equals 17 residues. The CDR3 protein is CASSPLVRQTNKDTQYF. CDR3 bases: TGTGCCAGCAGCCCCCTGGTGAGACAGACAAATAAAGATACGCAGTATTTT.

This chain connects TRBV20-1 to TRBJ2-2, with D tentatively TRBD1 (6 bases). CDR1 and CDR2 (germline): DFQATT, SNEGSKA (reference sequence). The CDR3 is 17 residues long. Trimming cost V 2 bases and J 3 bases, with 19 bases left between them. The CDR3 DNA follows: TGCAGTGCTAGATCGGTAGGGCACAGGGATCACACCGGGGAGCTGTTTTTT. Residues: CSARSVGHRDHTGELFF.

CDR3 protein: CASSEGLAGVETQYF. The CDR3 coding sequence is TGCGCCAGCAGCGAGGGACTAGCGGGGGTGGAGACCCAGTACTTC. The chain couples TRBV5-1 to TRBJ2-5; 14 nucleotides align to TRBD2. Germline V CDR1 and CDR2: SGHRS, YFSETQ. V shed 4 bases, J shed 5 bases, and the junction held 4 bases outside the gene matches. The CDR3 has 15 amino acids. Full variable domain (rest looked up from reference TRBV5-1 and TRBJ2-5): KAGVTQTPRYLIKTRGQQVTLSCSPISGHRSVSWYQQTPGQGLQFLFEYFSETQRNKGNFPGRFSGRQFSNSRSEMNVSTLELGDSALYLCASSEGLAGVETQYFGPGTRLLVL.

The V gene is TRBV5-1, the J gene TRBJ1-2; 7 nucleotides line up with TRBD1. V lost 4 bases to trimming and J lost 12 bases; unmatched junction nucleotides: 18. The CDR3 contains 15 residues. Germline V gene data show CDR1 as SGHRS and CDR2 as YFSETQ. CDR3 in DNA: TGCGCCAGCAGCACCACCACAGACAGGGTGCCGGCCCACACCTTC. It encodes CASSTTTDRVPAHTF.

This clonotype was counted ten times or more. J is TRBJ1-2 and V is TRBV7-9, with D tentatively TRBD1 (6 bases). The germline V gene has CDR1 SEHNR and CDR2 FQNEAQ (reference sequence). V was clipped by 3 bases and J by 2 bases, with 16 bases between them. The CDR3 consists of 16 residues. The chain's CDR3 is CASSFSDSRLNYGYTF. CDR3 bases: TGTGCCAGCAGCTTCTCGGACAGCAGGTTAAACTATGGCTACACCTTC.

This clonotype was observed at least ten times. The chain employs TRBV9 and TRBJ2-7; D call uncertain. The CDR3 is 16 residues long. Deletions cut 0 bases from V and 4 bases from J, with 17 bases between. Germline V lookup: CDR1 SGDLS, CDR2 YYNGEE. CDR3 amino acids: CASSVGSMAAKYEQYF. The DNA of the CDR3 is TGTGCCAGCAGCGTAGGCTCTATGGCGGCGAAGTACGAGCAGTACTTC.

The rearrangement uses TRBV12-3 or TRBV12-4 and TRBJ1-2, with 10 bases identical to TRBD1. This CDR3 comprises 12 residues. J lost 8 bases, V lost 5 bases, and 2 bases had no gene match. The CDR3 loop reads CASSRDRGGYTF. The CDR3 region has the DNA TGTGCCAGCAGTCGGGACAGGGGCGGCTACACCTTC.

This clonotype was counted a few times. In nucleotides, the CDR3 is TGTGCCAGCAGCCAAGGGGATCAAGACACTAACTATGGCTACACCTTC. Translating gives CASSQGDQDTNYGYTF. This sequence joins TRBV4-2 and TRBJ1-2; no reliable D call. Trimming pared 1 base from V and 0 bases from J, leaving 12 bases between. The CDR3 contains 16 residues. CDR1 is LGHNA and CDR2 is YNFKEQ in the germline V gene.

This clonotype came up a few times. The rearrangement joins TRBV5-1 to TRBJ2-3; TRBD2 matches at 8 bases. CDR1 is SGHRS and CDR2 is YFSETQ in the germline V gene. The CDR3 is made up of 14 amino acids. The V and J ends lost 4 bases and 4 bases, in that order; junction bases with no gene match: 5. CDR3 coding DNA: TGCGCCAGCAGCGGGGGACTAGTTGCAGATACGCAGTATTTT. As protein: CASSGGLVADTQYF.